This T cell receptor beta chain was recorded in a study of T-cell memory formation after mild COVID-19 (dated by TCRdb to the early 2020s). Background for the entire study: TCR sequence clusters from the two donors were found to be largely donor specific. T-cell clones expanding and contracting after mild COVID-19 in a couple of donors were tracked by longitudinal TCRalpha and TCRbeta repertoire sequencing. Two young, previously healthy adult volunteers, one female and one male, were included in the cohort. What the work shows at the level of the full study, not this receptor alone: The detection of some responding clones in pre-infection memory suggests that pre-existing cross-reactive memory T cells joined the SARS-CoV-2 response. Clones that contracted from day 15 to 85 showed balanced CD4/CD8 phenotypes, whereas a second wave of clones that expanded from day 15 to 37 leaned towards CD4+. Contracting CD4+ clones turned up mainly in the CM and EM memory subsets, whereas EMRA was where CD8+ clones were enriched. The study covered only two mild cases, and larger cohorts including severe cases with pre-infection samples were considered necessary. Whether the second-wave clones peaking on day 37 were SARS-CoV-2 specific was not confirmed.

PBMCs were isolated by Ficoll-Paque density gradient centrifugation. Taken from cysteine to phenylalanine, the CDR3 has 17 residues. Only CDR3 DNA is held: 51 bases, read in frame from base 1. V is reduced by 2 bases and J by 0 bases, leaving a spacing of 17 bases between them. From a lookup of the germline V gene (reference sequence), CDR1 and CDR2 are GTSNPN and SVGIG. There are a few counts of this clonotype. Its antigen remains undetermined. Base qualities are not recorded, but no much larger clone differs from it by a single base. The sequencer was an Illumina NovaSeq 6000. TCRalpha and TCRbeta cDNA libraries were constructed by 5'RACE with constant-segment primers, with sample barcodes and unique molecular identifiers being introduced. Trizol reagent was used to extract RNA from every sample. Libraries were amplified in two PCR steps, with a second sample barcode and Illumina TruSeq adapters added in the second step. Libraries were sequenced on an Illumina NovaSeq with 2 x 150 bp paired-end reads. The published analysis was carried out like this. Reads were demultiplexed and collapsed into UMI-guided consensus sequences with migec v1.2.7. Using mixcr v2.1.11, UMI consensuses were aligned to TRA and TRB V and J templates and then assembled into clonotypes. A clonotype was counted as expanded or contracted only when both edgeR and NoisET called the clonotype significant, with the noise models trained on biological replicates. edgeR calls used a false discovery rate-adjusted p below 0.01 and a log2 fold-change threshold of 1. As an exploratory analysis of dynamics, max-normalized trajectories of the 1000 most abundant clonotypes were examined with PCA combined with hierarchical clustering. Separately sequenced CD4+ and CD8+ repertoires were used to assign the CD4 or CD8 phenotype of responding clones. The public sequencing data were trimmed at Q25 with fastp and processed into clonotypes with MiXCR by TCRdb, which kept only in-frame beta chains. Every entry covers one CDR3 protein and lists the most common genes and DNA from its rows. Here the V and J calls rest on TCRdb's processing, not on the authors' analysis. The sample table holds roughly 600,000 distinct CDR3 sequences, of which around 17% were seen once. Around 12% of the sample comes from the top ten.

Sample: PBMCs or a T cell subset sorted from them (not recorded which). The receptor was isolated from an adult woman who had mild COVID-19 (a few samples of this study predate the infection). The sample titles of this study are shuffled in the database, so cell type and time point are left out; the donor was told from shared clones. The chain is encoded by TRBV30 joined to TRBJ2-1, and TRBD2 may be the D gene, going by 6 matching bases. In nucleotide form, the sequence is TGTGCCTGGAGTCCCGGGACTTACTCCTACTCCTACAATGAGCAGTTCTTC. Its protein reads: CAWSPGTYSYSYNEQFF.